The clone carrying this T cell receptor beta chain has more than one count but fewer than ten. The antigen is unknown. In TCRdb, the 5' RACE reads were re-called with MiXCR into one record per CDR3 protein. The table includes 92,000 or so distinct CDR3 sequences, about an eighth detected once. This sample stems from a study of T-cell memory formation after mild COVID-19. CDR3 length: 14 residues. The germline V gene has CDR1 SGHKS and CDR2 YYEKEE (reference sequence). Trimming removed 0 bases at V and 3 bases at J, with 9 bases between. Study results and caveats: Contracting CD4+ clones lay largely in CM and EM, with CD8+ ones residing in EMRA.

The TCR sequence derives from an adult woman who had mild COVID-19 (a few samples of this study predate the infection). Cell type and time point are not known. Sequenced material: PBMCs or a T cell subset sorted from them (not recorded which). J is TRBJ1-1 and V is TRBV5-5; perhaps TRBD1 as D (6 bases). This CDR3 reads CASSLDREYTEAFF. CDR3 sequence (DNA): TGTGCCAGCAGCTTGGACAGGGAATACACTGAAGCTTTCTTT.